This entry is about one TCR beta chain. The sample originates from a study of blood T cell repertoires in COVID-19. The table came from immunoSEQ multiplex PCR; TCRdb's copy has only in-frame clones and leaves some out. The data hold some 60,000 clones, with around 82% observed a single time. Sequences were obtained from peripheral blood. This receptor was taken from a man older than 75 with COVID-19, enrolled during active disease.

The CDR3 spells CASSISAESQPQHF. In DNA form, the CDR3 reads TGTGCCAGCAGTATCTCCGCTGAGAGTCAGCCCCAGCATTTT. This sequence joins TRBV6-2 or TRBV6-3 and TRBJ1-5, with unresolved D. Germline V gene data show CDR1 as MNHEY and CDR2 as SVGEGT. CDR3 size: 14 residues. The ends were cut back, 5 bases at V and 6 bases at J, with 14 bases in the middle.